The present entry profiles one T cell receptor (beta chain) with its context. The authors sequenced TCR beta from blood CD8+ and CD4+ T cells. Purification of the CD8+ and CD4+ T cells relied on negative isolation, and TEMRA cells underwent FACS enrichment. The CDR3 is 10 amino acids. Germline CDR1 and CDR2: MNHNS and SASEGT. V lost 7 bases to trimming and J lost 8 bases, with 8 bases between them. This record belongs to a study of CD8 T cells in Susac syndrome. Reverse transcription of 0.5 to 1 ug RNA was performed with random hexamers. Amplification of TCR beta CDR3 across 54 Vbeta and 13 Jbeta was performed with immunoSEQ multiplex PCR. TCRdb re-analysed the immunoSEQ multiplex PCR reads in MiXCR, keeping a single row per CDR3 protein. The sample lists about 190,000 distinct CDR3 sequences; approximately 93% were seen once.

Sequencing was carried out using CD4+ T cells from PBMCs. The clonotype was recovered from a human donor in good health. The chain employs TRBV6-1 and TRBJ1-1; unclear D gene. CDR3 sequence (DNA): TGTGCCAGCATGCAAGTCGAAGCTTTCTTT. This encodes CASMQVEAFF.